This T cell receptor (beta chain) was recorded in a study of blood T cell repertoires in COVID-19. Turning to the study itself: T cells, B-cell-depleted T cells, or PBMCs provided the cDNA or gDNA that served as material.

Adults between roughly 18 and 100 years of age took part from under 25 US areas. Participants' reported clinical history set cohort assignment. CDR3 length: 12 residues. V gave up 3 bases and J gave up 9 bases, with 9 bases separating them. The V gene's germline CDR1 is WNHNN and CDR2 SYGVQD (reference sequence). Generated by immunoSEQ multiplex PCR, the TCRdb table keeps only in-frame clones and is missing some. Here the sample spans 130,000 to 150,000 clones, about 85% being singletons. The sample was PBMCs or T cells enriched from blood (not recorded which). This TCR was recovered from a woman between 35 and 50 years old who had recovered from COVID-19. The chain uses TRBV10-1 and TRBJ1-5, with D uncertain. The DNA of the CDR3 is TGCGCCAGCAGTGAAGGTGGAGGGCCCCAGCATTTT. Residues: CASSEGGGPQHF.